This is a list of T cell receptor beta chains from one sample in a study of blood T cell repertoires in COVID-19. Assay: immunoSEQ multiplex PCR; the TCRdb copy retains only in-frame clones and omits some. The sample contains 400,000 or so clones, more than 85% of which appear only once. The sequencing sample was made of peripheral blood. These receptor sequences come from a human donor in a cohort sampled during active COVID-19. The CDR3 runs from the conserved cysteine through the conserved F or W. The D gene is left open where the match is weak. The size field is filled for only some rows; it gives once, few, many or a size class.

j_call d_call v_call clone_size cdr3_aa cdr3_nt
TRBJ2-1 TRBD2 TRBV29-1 once CSVRVAGDDEQFF TGCAGCGTACGGGTAGCGGGTGACGATGAGCAGTTCTTC
TRBJ1-3 - TRBV30 - CAWTGSGNTIYF TGTGCCTGGACAGGGTCTGGAAACACCATATATTTT
TRBJ2-2 - TRBV19 few CATSPAGFTGELFF TGTGCCACTTCCCCCGCGGGTTTTACCGGGGAGCTGTTTTTT
TRBJ2-5 - TRBV27 - CASSPGGETQYF TGTGCCAGCAGCCCAGGTGGAGAGACCCAGTACTTC
TRBJ1-2 TRBD1 TRBV6-5 - CASRLTGEWGGYTF TGTGCCAGCAGGTTAACAGGGGAATGGGGTGGCTACACCTTC
TRBJ2-3 - TRBV19 - CASSTTGDTDTQYF TGTGCCAGTAGTACAACGGGGGACACAGATACGCAGTATTTT
TRBJ1-4 - TRBV23-1 - CASSQLIKLRNEKLFF TGCGCCAGCAGTCAACTGATTAAGCTTCGTAATGAAAAACTGTTTTTT
TRBJ2-3 TRBD1 TRBV10-3 - CAISEAGQGGTDTQYF TGTGCCATCAGTGAGGCGGGACAGGGAGGCACAGATACGCAGTATTTT
TRBJ2-2 - TRBV19 - CASSRPGDTGELFF TGTGCCAGTAGTAGGCCAGGGGACACCGGGGAGCTGTTTTTT
TRBJ2-3 TRBD1 TRBV5-1 many CASSFTGTGATDTQYF TGCGCCAGCAGCTTCACCGGGACAGGGGCGACAGATACGCAGTATTTT
TRBJ1-3 - TRBV23-1 - CASSQKGFSGNTIYF TGCGCCAGCAGCCAAAAGGGGTTCTCTGGAAACACCATATATTTT
TRBJ1-1 - TRBV7-2 - CASSLGGWAFF TGTGCCAGCAGCTTAGGAGGGTGGGCTTTCTTT
TRBJ1-1 - TRBV28 once CASSPQPTLNTEAFF TGTGCCAGCAGTCCCCAACCGACACTGAACACTGAAGCTTTCTTT
TRBJ1-2 - TRBV6-1 few CASSGPWGANNYGYTF TGTGCCAGCAGTGGCCCCTGGGGCGCAAACAACTATGGCTACACCTTC
TRBJ2-2 - TRBV24-1 - CATRAGTTGELFF TGTGCCACCCGCGCCGGGACAACCGGGGAGCTGTTTTTT
TRBJ1-3 - TRBV5-1 - CASSERGGNTIYF TGCGCCAGCAGCGAGCGAGGAGGAAACACCATATATTTT
TRBJ2-5 - TRBV7-6 once CASSRFSDQETQYF TGTGCCAGCAGCCGCTTTAGCGACCAAGAGACCCAGTACTTC
TRBJ1-2 - TRBV5-6 - CASSPAGARGYGYTF TGTGCCAGCAGCCCGGCAGGGGCGAGAGGCTATGGCTACACCTTC
TRBJ2-6 TRBD1 TRBV7-3 - CASSTGLLAGANVLTF TGTGCCAGCTCGACAGGGTTACTCGCTGGGGCCAACGTCCTGACTTTC
TRBJ1-2 - TRBV4-1 few CASSQDGRSGAGYYGYTF TGCGCCAGCAGCCAAGATGGGAGGTCGGGAGCTGGGTACTATGGCTACACCTTC
TRBJ2-3 - TRBV18 - CASSPRGTESTDTQYF TGTGCCAGCTCACCACGGGGCACAGAGAGCACAGATACGCAGTATTTT
TRBJ1-3 TRBD1 TRBV3-1/TRBV3-2 - CASSPSTGPGDTIYF TGTGCCAGCAGCCCTTCGACAGGGCCAGGAGACACCATATATTTT
TRBJ2-3 TRBD2 TRBV5-4 - CASSLALTSGGYGDTQYF TGTGCCAGCAGCTTGGCCCTAACTAGCGGGGGGTATGGAGATACGCAGTATTTT
TRBJ2-1 - TRBV7-8 - CASSLAGTSNNEQFF TGTGCCAGCAGCTTAGCAGGGACTTCGAACAATGAGCAGTTCTTC
TRBJ1-4 TRBD1 TRBV28 few CASSNTGGYEKLFF TGTGCCAGCAGCAATACAGGGGGCTATGAAAAACTGTTTTTT
TRBJ2-1 - TRBV12-3/TRBV12-4 - CASSRDTNNEQFF TGTGCCAGCAGCAGGGACACCAACAATGAGCAGTTCTTC
TRBJ1-5 - TRBV19 - CATAPQGHSYSNQPQHF TGTGCCACCGCGCCCCAGGGACACTCATATAGCAATCAGCCCCAGCATTTT
TRBJ1-2 - TRBV4-1 - CASSLTWRGSFSYGYTF TGCGCCAGCAGCCTTACCTGGCGGGGCTCGTTTAGCTATGGCTACACCTTC
TRBJ2-1 TRBD1 TRBV2 - CASSERERGTEMISTYNEQFF TGTGCCAGCAGTGAGAGGGAAAGGGGGACAGAAATGATCTCGACCTACAATGAGCAGTTCTTC
TRBJ2-5 - TRBV9 - CASSAGGGTVETQYF TGTGCCAGCAGCGCGGGCGGGGGGACAGTCGAGACCCAGTACTTC
TRBJ2-2 TRBD2 TRBV9 - CARRVGGGGTGELFF TGTGCCCGCCGCGTCGGGGGGGGCGGGACCGGGGAGCTGTTTTTT
TRBJ2-3 - TRBV7-5 - CARSLWDRDTDTQYF TGTGCCAGAAGCTTGTGGGACAGAGACACAGATACGCAGTATTTT
TRBJ2-1 TRBD1 TRBV6-5 - CASSGGSDNEQFF TGTGCCAGCTCAGGGGGCTCTGATAATGAGCAGTTCTTC
TRBJ1-1 TRBD1 TRBV5-6 - CASRQGPLYTEAFF TGTGCCAGCCGACAGGGGCCCCTTTACACTGAAGCTTTCTTT
TRBJ2-1 - TRBV29-1 - CSVGGQTNNEQFF TGCAGCGTGGGGGGACAGACCAACAATGAGCAGTTCTTC
TRBJ1-5 TRBD1 TRBV5-6 - CASSLEQGVDNQPQHF TGTGCCAGCAGCTTGGAACAGGGGGTTGATAATCAGCCCCAGCATTTT
TRBJ1-4 TRBD1 TRBV28 - CASSLHAGQGNEKLFF TGTGCCAGCAGCCTTCACGCGGGACAGGGTAATGAAAAACTGTTTTTT
TRBJ1-4 - TRBV4-1 few CASSTSHPRNGEVEKLFF TGCGCCAGCAGCACATCTCATCCGAGGAACGGGGAGGTCGAAAAACTGTTTTTT
TRBJ2-7 TRBD2 TRBV27 - CASRSGSGGPYEQYF TGTGCCAGCAGAAGTGGGAGCGGGGGGCCCTACGAGCAGTACTTC
TRBJ1-2 - TRBV28 once CASSADGTNYGYTF TGTGCCAGCAGTGCAGACGGGACTAACTATGGCTACACCTTC
TRBJ2-7 TRBD1 TRBV28 - CASTSAGQGKYF TGTGCCAGCACAAGTGCCGGACAGGGAAAGTACTTC
TRBJ2-4 - TRBV7-2 - CASRDSSKNIQYF TGTGCCAGCAGGGACAGTTCCAAAAACATTCAGTACTTC
TRBJ2-1 - TRBV5-1 - CASSWGVDNEQFF TGCGCCAGCAGCTGGGGGGTGGACAATGAGCAGTTCTTC
TRBJ2-3 - TRBV28 few CASSPETDTQYF TGTGCCAGCAGCCCCGAGACAGATACGCAGTATTTT
TRBJ2-1 TRBD2 TRBV10-3 - CAISESLAGNNEQFF TGTGCCATCAGTGAGTCGTTAGCGGGGAACAATGAGCAGTTCTTC
TRBJ1-6 - TRBV2 - CASRTRDNSPLHF TGTGCCAGTAGGACACGCGATAATTCACCCCTCCACTTT
TRBJ1-2 - TRBV7-4 - CASSRSRVIMEGYTF TGTGCCAGCAGCCGCTCCCGGGTCATTATGGAGGGCTACACCTTC